The clone carrying this TCR beta chain was observed many times. Its antigen remains unidentified. Exclusion criteria comprised uncontrolled infection, other autoimmune disease, pregnancy or lactation. Fresh peripheral blood, approximately 9.7 ml, was the source of the PBMCs. Amplification yielded TCR beta CDR3 regions, with RNA transcripts as the source. First-round RT-PCR with HTBI primers amplified the TCR CDR3 region. TCRdb ran MiXCR on the multiplex PCR reads and lists one entry per CDR3 protein. The sample has hundreds of thousands of distinct CDR3 sequences, 15% to 20% seen once. The data were obtained in a study of T cells in Graves' hyperthyroidism and ophthalmopathy. Study-level points and caveats: In the blood, most expanded thyroid clonotypes above 0.001 appeared as well. Model output signaled ophthalmopathy a median approximately 6 months ahead of onset.

Germline trimming cut 0 bases from V and 5 bases from J; bases unmatched to any gene: 5. This CDR3 region has 14 residues. Germline CDR1 SGHTS, CDR2 YDEGEE. The receptor's source is a man aged 40-49 years with Graves' ophthalmopathy. Sequenced sample: blood. V gene TRBV5-8 combines with J gene TRBJ2-7; TRBD1 matches at 7 bases. The CDR3: CASSLADRVDEQYF. The DNA for the CDR3 is TGTGCCAGCAGCTTGGCCGACAGGGTCGACGAGCAGTACTTC.